The following is a T cell receptor beta chain sequence with its context. Its antigen is undetermined. With V trimmed by 6 bases and J by 10 bases, 5 bases remained unmatched. Per the germline V gene, CDR1 is LNHNV and CDR2 is YYDKDF (reference sequence). The CDR3 consists of 13 residues. Each CDR3 protein gets one entry after TCRdb re-called the 5' RACE reads with MiXCR. Of 8,000 to 10,000 distinct CDR3 sequences listed, around 55% were seen once; the top ten hold 5.5% to 7%. Cells sorted as Tregs were CD4+, CD25+ and CD127-/low. Study-wide results and limits: Tumor Treg TCRs overlapped most with tumor naive CD4+ cells. The larger-cohort validation was restricted to a single TCR beta V-J rearrangement rather than whole repertoires. Tumor memory CD4+ T cell TCR gene usage clustered with blood and lymph node memory CD4+ cells and lymph node naive CD4+ cells.

Sequenced material: Tregs sorted from a lymph node. The clonotype originates from a female donor with breast cancer. This chain joins TRBV15 and TRBJ1-6, with 8 bases identical to TRBD1. Here the CDR3 reads CATRGQGGSPLHF. The DNA of the CDR3 is TGTGCCACCAGAGGACAGGGAGGATCACCCCTCCACTTT.